This T cell receptor beta chain was sequenced for a study of T cells in Graves' hyperthyroidism and ophthalmopathy. About the study: At the time of initial diagnosis and before any treatment, peripheral blood was collected.

The investigators amplified TCR beta CDR3 regions from RNA transcripts. During a first-round RT-PCR of the TCR CDR3, the HTBI primer set was used. TCRdb analysed the multiplex PCR reads with MiXCR anew, one entry per CDR3 protein. The sample holds roughly 700,000 distinct CDR3 sequences, around 15% seen once. Only a few counts were recorded for this clonotype. Researchers barred patients who had uncontrolled infection, other autoimmune disease, pregnancy or lactation. Diagnosis rested on symptoms, serum thyroxine and TRAb, thyroid ultrasound, and orbital computed tomography. Approximately 10 ml of fresh peripheral blood supplied the PBMCs. Sequenced: blood. The TCR was taken from a man aged 50 or older with Graves' hyperthyroidism.

This chain's CDR3 is CATSRGGGSVNTEAFF. For the CDR3, the DNA is TGTGCCACCAGCAGAGGGGGGGGGTCGGTGAACACTGAAGCTTTCTTT. The rearrangement uses TRBV15 and TRBJ1-1; a possible D gene is TRBD1 (5 bases). From germline, CDR1 is LNHNV and CDR2 YYDKDF (reference sequence). V was pared by 1 base and J by 0 bases, with 12 bases between. The CDR3 covers 16 residues.